One and the same sample provided the 14 T cell receptor beta chains below, sequenced in a study of T cells in Graves' hyperthyroidism and ophthalmopathy. Researchers took RNA transcripts and amplified the TCR beta CDR3 regions from them. With the HTBI primer set, the TCR CDR3 went through a first round of RT-PCR. TCRdb ran MiXCR on the multiplex PCR reads and lists one entry per CDR3 protein. Here the sample spans around 600,000 distinct CDR3 sequences, approximately 16% being singletons. Sequenced: blood. The receptor set was obtained from a woman aged 40 to 50 with Graves' ophthalmopathy.

There are many counts of this clonotype. The genes are TRBV29-1 and TRBJ1-1, with 9 positions matching TRBD1. The germline gives CDR1 SQVTM, CDR2 ANQGSEA. CDR3 length equals 16 residues. V shed 4 bases and J 4 bases; nucleotides not matched to a gene: 13. CDR3 loop: CSVGPGQGTVSTEAFF. CDR3 nucleotides: TGCAGCGTTGGACCGGGACAGGGTACCGTGAGCACTGAAGCTTTCTTT.

This clonotype was observed many times. The chain employs TRBV6-1 and TRBJ2-7; 7 bases fit TRBD2. The CDR3 extends over 14 amino acids. The germline gives CDR1 MNHNS, CDR2 SASEGT. V lost 6 bases, J lost 1 base, and 6 bases stayed unmatched. This CDR3 is CASRVTSRSYEQYF. Written as DNA, the CDR3 is TGTGCCAGCAGGGTGACTAGCCGATCCTACGAGCAGTACTTC.

This clonotype was picked up many times. This chain joins TRBV12-3 or TRBV12-4 and TRBJ1-6; unclear D gene. The CDR3 has 15 residues. Between the trimmed V and J ends, which lost 3 bases and 6 bases, there was a span of 12 bases. This CDR3 is CASSFGDIINSPLHF. CDR3 in DNA: TGTGCCAGCAGTTTCGGGGATATAATTAATTCACCCCTCCACTTT.

The rearrangement uses TRBV29-1 and TRBJ2-6, with unresolved D. Trimming shortened V by 3 bases and J by 4 bases, and 16 bases separated the two germline ends. The CDR3 sequence is 16 residues long. Germline CDR1 SQVTM, CDR2 ANQGSEA. CDR3 DNA: TGCAGCGTTGAGTTAACGGGCTCCCTGGGGGCCAACGTCCTGACTTTC. It is translated as CSVELTGSLGANVLTF.

This clonotype showed up just a few times. CDR3 sequence (DNA): TGTGCCAGCAGATCCGAGGGAGGGGGCTACACCTTC. Its protein is CASRSEGGGYTF. V gene TRBV6-2 or TRBV6-3 combines with J gene TRBJ1-2; D uncertain. The germline V gene has CDR1 MNHEY and CDR2 SVGEGT. Trimming left V 6 bases short and J 8 bases short, with 13 bases between. This CDR3 is 12 amino acids long.

This clonotype was recorded many times. The chain couples TRBV5-6 to TRBJ2-1; D is possibly TRBD1 (6 bases). Germline assignment: CDR1 SGHDT and CDR2 YYEEEE. This CDR3 contains 15 residues. The V and J ends lost 4 bases and 4 bases respectively, with 15 bases between them. CDR3 amino acids: CASSQRQAGYNEQFF. CDR3 coding DNA: TGTGCCAGCAGCCAGAGACAGGCTGGGTACAATGAGCAGTTCTTC.

The V gene is TRBV5-1, the J gene TRBJ1-6; D unclear. Trimming pared 3 bases from V and 5 bases from J, leaving 15 bases between. The CDR3 contains 16 residues. The germline CDR1 and CDR2 sequences are SGHRS and YFSETQ. The CDR3 DNA reads TGCGCCAGCAGCTCCACCAATGGGCAGAATAATTCACCCCTCCACTTT. Protein sequence: CASSSTNGQNNSPLHF.

The chain links TRBV20-1 to TRBJ2-1; no clear D gene. This CDR3 has 16 residues. V was clipped by 5 bases and J by 8 bases, with 25 bases between them. CDR1 and CDR2 (germline): DFQATT, SNEGSKA (reference sequence). The CDR3 DNA reads TGCAGTGCTCCTCCCAGGATGAGACCCGTTGGCGATGAGCAGTTCTTC. The encoded protein is CSAPPRMRPVGDEQFF.

V is TRBV12-3 or TRBV12-4 and J is TRBJ2-2; TRBD1 is a possible D gene (5 bases). Trimming stripped 10 bases from V and 2 bases from J, with 14 bases between. The CDR3 sequence is 14 residues long. This CDR3 reads CATGRTSNTGELFF. CDR3 nucleotides: TGTGCCACAGGGCGCACGTCTAACACCGGGGAGCTGTTTTTT.

This clonotype was seen ten or more times. The CDR3, as DNA: TGTGCCAGCAGTTTATCCGTCGGGGAGCTCGGGGAGACCCAGTACTTC. This sequence encodes CASSLSVGELGETQYF. The J gene is TRBJ2-5, the V gene TRBV27; a possible D gene is TRBD2 (5 bases). V lost 0 bases and J 5 bases, leaving 16 bases between the germline ends. Germline CDR1 reads MNHEY; CDR2 reads SMNVEV (reference sequence). The CDR3 spans 16 residues.

The chain links TRBV9 to TRBJ2-5; 7 bases line up with TRBD2. The germline CDR1 and CDR2 sequences are SGDLS and YYNGEE. This CDR3 is 14 amino acids long. Trimming at V came to 2 bases and at J to 4 bases, leaving 5 bases not matched to a gene. CDR3 bases: TGTGCCAGCAGCGTCGGACTAGGAGGAGAGACCCAGTACTTC. It codes for CASSVGLGGETQYF.

The chain is built from TRBV20-1 and TRBJ2-3, with TRBD1 identical over 10 bases. The CDR3 has 13 amino acids. Germline V gene lookup returns CDR1 DFQATT and CDR2 SNEGSKA (reference sequence). With 8 bases clipped from V and 4 bases from J, the junction kept 6 bases outside the gene matches. CDR3 amino acids: CSTGDRGSDTQYF. The DNA for the CDR3 is TGCAGTACTGGGGACAGGGGTTCAGATACGCAGTATTTT.

The chain uses TRBV4-1 and TRBJ2-1; the D call may be TRBD1 or TRBD2 (5 bases each). The CDR3 extends over 14 amino acids. The V gene lost 1 base and the J gene lost 7 bases, with 11 bases spanning the gap. Germline assignment: CDR1 MGHRA and CDR2 YSYEKL. The CDR3 nucleotides are TGCGCCAGCAGCCAAGGGGTGTGGGGGAATGAGCAGTTCTTC. Translation: CASSQGVWGNEQFF.

At least ten counts were recorded for this clonotype. The chain recombines TRBV20-1 with TRBJ2-7; TRBD1 is a possible D gene (5 bases). This CDR3 contains 12 residues. The V gene lost 7 bases and the J gene lost 2 bases, with 12 bases spanning the gap. Per the germline V gene, CDR1 is DFQATT and CDR2 is SNEGSKA (reference sequence). The CDR3: CSVPQGAYEQYF. The DNA for the CDR3 is TGCAGTGTCCCCCAAGGGGCCTACGAGCAGTACTTC.